This T cell receptor beta chain was observed in a study of shared clonotypes between healthy human individuals. Naive CD8 cells, CD45RO-negative and positively selected for CCR7, excluded terminally differentiated effector memory CD45RA+ cells. Sequenced by immunoSEQ multiplex PCR; TCRdb stores in-frame clones only, minus some. The table lists around 1,900,000 clones, about 94% of them singletons. CDR1 MRHNA and CDR2 SNTAGT come from the germline V gene. Trimming at V came to 6 bases and at J to 5 bases, leaving 2 bases not matched to a gene. The CDR3 has 13 amino acids. This clonotype was obtained from a man aged 18 to 29 in good health. Some clones in this sample may be carry-over from other donors' samples. The V call is TRBV6-4, the J call TRBJ2-7, with 12 nucleotides matching TRBD1. The sequenced sample was naive CD8+ T cells from PBMCs. CDR3 nucleotide sequence: TGTGCCAGCAGCAGGGACAGGGGGCACGAGCAGTACTTC. Its translation is CASSRDRGHEQYF.